This T cell receptor (beta chain) was identified in a study of OX40 agonist ivuxolimab in advanced cancers. Study-level background: Ivuxolimab is a fully human IgG2 antibody that activates OX40 (CD134).

The V segment lost 1 base and the J segment 4 bases; nucleotides outside the gene matches: 7. Germline V gives CDR1 SGHTA, CDR2 FQGNSA. The CDR3 has 16 residues. The data were produced by immunoSEQ multiplex PCR, yet TCRdb's version contains in-frame clones alone and is incomplete. The sample yields about 88,000 clones, approximately 85% seen once. The source was CD4+ or CD8+ T cells sorted from blood, collected in a trial of the OX40 agonist ivuxolimab. The chain joins TRBV7-2 to TRBJ1-2, with 9 bases that match TRBD1. This TCR came from an adult with an advanced solid tumor such as melanoma, head and neck, liver or kidney cancer. This chain's CDR3 is CASSLGGQGSGYGYTF. The CDR3 DNA follows: TGTGCCAGCAGCTTAGGGGGACAGGGATCGGGCTATGGCTACACCTTC.